A single sample gave rise to the 11 T cell receptor beta chains below, sequenced in a study of neoadjuvant anti-PD-1 for oral cavity cancer. TCRdb keeps only in-frame clones here, not all; method: immunoSEQ multiplex PCR. Of tens of thousands of clones in the sample, approximately 82% were seen once. The sequencing used PBMCs, collected before nivolumab (anti-PD-1) treatment. Every receptor here comes from a person aged 40 to 85 with oral cavity squamous cell carcinoma.

The rearrangement links TRBV19 to TRBJ1-1; D remains unclear. Trimming stripped 6 bases from V and 5 bases from J, with 16 bases between. The CDR3 sequence is 14 residues long. Germline V gives CDR1 LNHDA, CDR2 SQIVND (reference sequence). CDR3 DNA: TGTGCCAGTAGCCTAGGCCCGGGTGGGACTGAAGCTTTCTTT. It translates to CASSLGPGGTEAFF.

The chain combines TRBV18 with TRBJ2-7, with a weak D call TRBD2 (5 bases). CDR3 length equals 14 residues. Trimming removed 3 bases from V and 6 bases from J, with 15 bases in between. Germline V gives CDR1 KGHSH, CDR2 LQKENI. The CDR3 protein is CASSPVEEFGEQYF. In DNA, the CDR3 is TGTGCCAGCTCACCTGTGGAGGAATTTGGCGAGCAGTACTTC.

The rearrangement links TRBV5-4 to TRBJ1-1; the D gene is possibly TRBD1 (6 bases). The germline CDR1 and CDR2 sequences are SGHNT and YYREEE (reference sequence). This CDR3 is 16 amino acids long. V was cut by 3 bases and J by 0 bases, with 15 bases left in between. CDR3 in amino acids: CASSWGGGTVNTEAFF. The CDR3 region has the DNA TGTGCCAGCAGCTGGGGAGGGGGGACGGTGAACACTGAAGCTTTCTTT.

The rearrangement joins TRBV14 to TRBJ2-2, with 8 positions matching TRBD1. V lost 4 bases and J lost 4; bases outside the gene matches: 5. The CDR3 loop spans 15 amino acids. The germline V gene has CDR1 SGHDN and CDR2 FVKESK. As DNA, the CDR3 is TGTGCCAGCAGCCCGGACAGGGTGGTCACCGGGGAGCTGTTTTTT. This encodes CASSPDRVVTGELFF.

The V and J genes are TRBV7-6 and TRBJ2-7; no clear D gene. The CDR3 consists of 16 residues. V gave up 1 base and J gave up 0 bases, with 13 bases separating them. Germline CDR1 SGHVS, CDR2 FNYEAQ. DNA of the CDR3: TGTGCCAGCAGCTTAGAACACGGCCGAAGCTCCTACGAGCAGTACTTC. Translating it yields CASSLEHGRSSYEQYF. The full variable domain, completed using reference TRBV7-6 and TRBJ2-7, is GAGVSQSPRYKVTKRGQDVALRCDPISGHVSLYWYRQALGQGPEFLTYFNYEAQQDKSGLPNDRFSAERPEGSISTLTIQRTEQRDSAMYRCASSLEHGRSSYEQYFGPGTRLTVT.

This clone was seen more than once but under ten times. The V and J genes are TRBV7-9 and TRBJ2-1; TRBD2 aligns across 13 bases. The CDR3 is 15 residues long. V lost 4 bases and J lost 10; bases outside the gene matches: 7. Germline V gene data show CDR1 as SEHNR and CDR2 as FQNEAQ (reference sequence). Here the CDR3 reads CASSSGLAGAGEQFF. CDR3 bases: TGTGCCAGCAGCTCAGGACTAGCGGGGGCCGGAGAGCAGTTCTTC. Full variable domain (missing parts from reference TRBV7-9 and TRBJ2-1): DTGVSQNPRHKITKRGQNVTFRCDPISEHNRLYWYRQTLGQGPEFLTYFQNEAQLEKSRLLSDRFSAERPKGSFSTLEIQRTEQGDSAMYLCASSSGLAGAGEQFFGPGTRLTVL.

The chain links TRBV7-3 to TRBJ2-2; D uncertain. This CDR3 has 14 residues. The V end lost 5 bases, the J end lost 0 bases, and 7 bases lay between the germline ends. In germline, CDR1 is SGHTA, CDR2 FQGTGA. CDR3 nucleotide sequence: TGTGCCAGCAGCATGAACGCGAACACCGGGGAGCTGTTTTTT. Protein sequence: CASSMNANTGELFF.

The rearrangement joins TRBV30 to TRBJ2-5, with TRBD1 matching over 7 bases. J was trimmed by 4 bases and V by 5 bases; bases with no gene match: 7. This CDR3 comprises 13 residues. The V gene's germline CDR1 is GTSNPN and CDR2 SVGIG (reference sequence). CDR3 bases: TGTGCCTGGGACAGGGACCCAGGAGAGACCCAGTACTTC. It yields the protein CAWDRDPGETQYF.

This rearrangement joins TRBV5-4 to TRBJ2-7, with 12 bases identical to TRBD2. This CDR3 contains 15 residues. The junction had 9 bases not matched to a gene; V was cut back by 4 bases and J by 7 bases. Germline V CDR1 and CDR2: SGHNT, YYREEE (reference sequence). The CDR3 nucleotides are TGTGCCAGCAGCCCGGGGACTAGCGGGCTTTCAGAGCAGTACTTC. Amino acid sequence: CASSPGTSGLSEQYF.

V usage is TRBV27 and J usage is TRBJ2-3; D might be TRBD1 (5 bases). Between the trimmed V and J ends, which lost 5 bases and 3 bases, there was a span of 9 bases. CDR3 length equals 13 residues. The germline CDR1 and CDR2 sequences are MNHEY and SMNVEV (reference sequence). The CDR3 bases are TGTGCCAGCAGTAGTCAGGGAACAGATACGCAGTATTTT. This sequence encodes CASSSQGTDTQYF.

This sequence joins TRBV30 and TRBJ1-1; the D is unclear. CDR1 and CDR2 from the germline V gene are GTSNPN and SVGIG (reference sequence). The V end lost 3 bases, the J end lost 1 base, and 9 bases lay between the germline ends. The CDR3 runs 13 residues. The CDR3 nucleotides are TGTGCCTGGAGGTTACTCCAGAACACTGAAGCTTTCTTT. Amino acids: CAWRLLQNTEAFF.